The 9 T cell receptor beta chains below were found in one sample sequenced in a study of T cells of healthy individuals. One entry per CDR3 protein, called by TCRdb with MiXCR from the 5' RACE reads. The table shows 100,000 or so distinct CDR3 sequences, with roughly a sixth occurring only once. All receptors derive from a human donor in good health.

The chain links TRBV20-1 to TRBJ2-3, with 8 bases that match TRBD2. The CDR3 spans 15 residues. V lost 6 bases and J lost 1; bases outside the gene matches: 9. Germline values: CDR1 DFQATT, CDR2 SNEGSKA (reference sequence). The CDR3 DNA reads TGCAGTGCCCCAGAGGGGACTAGGGGCACAGATACGCAGTATTTT. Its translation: CSAPEGTRGTDTQYF.

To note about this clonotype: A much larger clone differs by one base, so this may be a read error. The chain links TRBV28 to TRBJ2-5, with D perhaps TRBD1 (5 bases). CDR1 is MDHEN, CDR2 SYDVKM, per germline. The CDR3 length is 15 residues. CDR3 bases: TGTGCCAGCAGTGAGAAGGGGAAATACCAAGAGACCCAGCACTTC. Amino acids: CASSEKGKYQETQHF.

CDR3 sequence reads: CASSSRHLATVSYNEQFF. For the CDR3, the DNA is TGTGCCAGCAGCTCCCGTCACCTAGCGACCGTCTCCTACAATGAGCAGTTCTTC. This rearrangement joins TRBV7-9 to TRBJ2-1; D perhaps matches TRBD2 (6 bases). Germline V gene sequence: CDR1 SEHNR, CDR2 FQNEAQ (reference sequence). The CDR3 runs to 18 residues. With 4 bases removed from V and 0 bases from J, the gap between germline ends came to 19 bases.

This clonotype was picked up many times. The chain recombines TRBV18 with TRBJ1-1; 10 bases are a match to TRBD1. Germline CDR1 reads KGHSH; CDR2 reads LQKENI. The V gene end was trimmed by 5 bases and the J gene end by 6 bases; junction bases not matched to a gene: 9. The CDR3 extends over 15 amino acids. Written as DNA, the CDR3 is TGTGCCAGCTCAGCGACAGGGGGCTTTGACGCTGAAGCTTTCTTT. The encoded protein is CASSATGGFDAEAFF.

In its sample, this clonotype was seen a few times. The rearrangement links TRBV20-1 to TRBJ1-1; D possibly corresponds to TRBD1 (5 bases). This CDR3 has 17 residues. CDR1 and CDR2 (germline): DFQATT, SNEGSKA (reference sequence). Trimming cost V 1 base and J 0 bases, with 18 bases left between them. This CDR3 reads CSARVRGTRALNTEAFF. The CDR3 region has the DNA TGCAGTGCTAGAGTTAGGGGAACCAGGGCGTTGAACACTGAAGCTTTCTTT.

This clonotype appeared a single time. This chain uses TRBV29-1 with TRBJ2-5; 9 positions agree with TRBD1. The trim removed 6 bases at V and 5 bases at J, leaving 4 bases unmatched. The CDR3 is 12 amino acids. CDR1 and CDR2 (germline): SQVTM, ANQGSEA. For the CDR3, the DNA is TGCAGCGTGGACAGGGGAAAGGAGACCCAGTACTTC. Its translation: CSVDRGKETQYF.

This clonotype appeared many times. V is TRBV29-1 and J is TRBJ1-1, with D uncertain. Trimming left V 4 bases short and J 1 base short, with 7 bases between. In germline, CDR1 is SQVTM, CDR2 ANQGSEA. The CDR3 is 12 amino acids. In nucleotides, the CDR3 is TGCAGCGTTGTCCCAGCGAACACTGAAGCTTTCTTT. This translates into CSVVPANTEAFF. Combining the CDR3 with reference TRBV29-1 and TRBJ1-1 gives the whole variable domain SAVISQKPSRDICQRGTSLTIQCQVDSQVTMMFWYRQQPGQSLTLIATANQGSEATYESGFVIDKFPISRPNLTFSTLTVSNMSPEDSSIYLCSVVPANTEAFFGQGTRLTVV.

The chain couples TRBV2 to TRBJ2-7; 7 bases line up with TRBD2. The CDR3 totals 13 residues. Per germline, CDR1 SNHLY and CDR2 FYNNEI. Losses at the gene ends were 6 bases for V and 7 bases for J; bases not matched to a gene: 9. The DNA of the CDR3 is TGTGCCAGCAGGCCGGGAGGCTGGGGAGAGCAGTACTTC. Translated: CASRPGGWGEQYF.

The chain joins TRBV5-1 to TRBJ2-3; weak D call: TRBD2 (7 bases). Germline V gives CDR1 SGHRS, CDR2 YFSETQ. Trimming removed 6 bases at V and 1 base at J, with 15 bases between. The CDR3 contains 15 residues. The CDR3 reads CASKGGGLGTDTQYF. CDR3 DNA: TGCGCCAGCAAAGGCGGGGGCCTAGGCACAGATACGCAGTATTTT.